Listed here is a single T cell receptor (beta chain). Methods used by the authors: How many nucleated cells were present was estimated from reference gene primer amplification. Sequencing used immunoSEQ multiplex PCR; TCRdb keeps in-frame clones, though not all of them. V and J calls plus clone size are reproduced from that table; the DNA served to infer D and trimming. This table holds around 130,000 clones, around 82% found once. This sample was taken from a study of blood T cell repertoires in COVID-19. Looking at the study overall: Samples representing acute and convalescent COVID-19 were sourced from the United States, Italy and Spain. PBMCs, B-cell-depleted T cells, or T cells were the source of the cDNA or gDNA that made up the material.

Sequencing was done on a sample of peripheral blood. The sequence came from a human donor in a cohort sampled during active COVID-19.

The CDR3: CASRKTGNDEKLFF. DNA of the CDR3: TGTGCCAGCAGGAAGACAGGGAATGATGAAAAACTGTTTTTT. The chain employs TRBV2 and TRBJ1-4, with 7 bases fitting TRBD1. CDR1 is SNHLY, CDR2 FYNNEI, per germline. CDR3 length: 14 amino acids. After removal of 6 bases from V and 6 bases from J, the junction contained 7 bases not matched to a gene.